This is a list of T cell receptor beta chains from one sample in a study of T cell responses to AZD1222 COVID-19 vaccine. Data came from immunoSEQ multiplex PCR; TCRdb stores just in-frame clones and leaves some out. The sample consists of 100,000 to 150,000 clones, around 90% of them appearing once. Material: peripheral blood, obtained on day 0 of AZD1222 vaccination. The receptors stem from an adult in good health. Each CDR3 is given with its conserved first and last residue. A D gene is named only where the DNA matches it firmly. A clone size is listed for some rows: how often the clone was seen (once, few, many), or a class if it is expanded.

TGTGCCAGCAGCCGAACGGGGGGGCGGGGCGATGAGCAGTTCTTC	CASSRTGGRGDEQFF	TRBD2	TRBJ2-1	TRBV11-2	-
TGTGCCAGCAGTTTAGGGCGGAACTATGGCTACACCTTC	CASSLGRNYGYTF	-	TRBJ1-2	TRBV12-3/TRBV12-4	-
TGTGCCAGGCCTGGGTTAGCCCACCAAGAGACCCAGTACTTC	CARPGLAHQETQYF	-	TRBJ2-5	TRBV5-4	once
TGTGCCAGCAGTGCCAGAGACCGAAACACCATATATTTT	CASSARDRNTIYF	-	TRBJ1-3	TRBV2	-
TGTGCCAGCGGCAACAGGGTCGAAAATTCACCCCTCCACTTT	CASGNRVENSPLHF	-	TRBJ1-6	TRBV7-2	-
TGTGCCAGCAGTGATCAGCGGGGCGAAGAGACCCAGTACTTC	CASSDQRGEETQYF	TRBD2	TRBJ2-5	TRBV2	-
TGTGCCAGCAGCCCACAACAGAATTCGAACACTGAAGCTTTCTTT	CASSPQQNSNTEAFF	-	TRBJ1-1	TRBV7-6	once
TGTGCCAGCAGTTCTCGGGAGACCCAGTACTTC	CASSSRETQYF	-	TRBJ2-5	TRBV12-3/TRBV12-4	-
TGTGCCAGCAGCCATGGGGGCGCGTCTGGAAACACCATATATTTT	CASSHGGASGNTIYF	-	TRBJ1-3	TRBV5-6	-
TGTGCCTGGAGGGGAACCTACAATGAGCAGTTCTTC	CAWRGTYNEQFF	-	TRBJ2-1	TRBV30	-
TGTGCCAGCAGCCCTCGGACTAGCGGGGGTGAGACCCAGTACTTC	CASSPRTSGGETQYF	TRBD2	TRBJ2-5	TRBV7-6	-
TGTGCCAGCAGCTTCCCCAAGATTGGACCTGGCTACACCTTC	CASSFPKIGPGYTF	-	TRBJ1-2	TRBV7-2	-
TGCGCCAGCAGCCAAGATAACAGAGATAATTCACCCCTCCACTTT	CASSQDNRDNSPLHF	-	TRBJ1-6	TRBV4-1	-
TGCAGCGCTTTGTCAATCCGGGGGGCTGGAAACACCATATATTTT	CSALSIRGAGNTIYF	-	TRBJ1-3	TRBV29-1	-
TGCGCCAGCAACCGTCGGACTAGCGGGGGCCCTACCCTCACAGATACGCAGTATTTT	CASNRRTSGGPTLTDTQYF	TRBD2	TRBJ2-3	TRBV5-1	-
TGCGCCAGCAGCCAAGTCGCCGACGGACCATATGGCTACACCTTC	CASSQVADGPYGYTF	-	TRBJ1-2	TRBV4-1	-
TGTGCCAGCAGTGAACGGGTAGGACAGAGAGGCTACACCTTC	CASSERVGQRGYTF	-	TRBJ1-2	TRBV2	-
TGTGCCAGCTCGTTCCGGGACAGGGGGGATTCACCCCTCCACTTT	CASSFRDRGDSPLHF	TRBD1	TRBJ1-6	TRBV2	-
TGTGCCAGCAGCTTGGTTGGAGAGGGACCCTACGAGCAGTACTTC	CASSLVGEGPYEQYF	-	TRBJ2-7	TRBV5-6	-
TGTGCCAGCAGCCGGAGAGGAGGTTCCACATCATATGGCTACACCTTC	CASSRRGGSTSYGYTF	-	TRBJ1-2	TRBV4-2	-
TGCAGCGTTGAGGGGTTGAGGGACACTGAAGCTTTCTTT	CSVEGLRDTEAFF	-	TRBJ1-1	TRBV29-1	-
TGTGCCAGCACCGGACAGAACCCACCAAATGAGCAGTTCTTC	CASTGQNPPNEQFF	-	TRBJ2-1	TRBV28	-
TGTGCCAGCAAAGACCAAAGCAGGGTCGGCTACACCTTC	CASKDQSRVGYTF	-	TRBJ1-2	TRBV6-5	-
TGTGCCAGCAGTTACGGACGCATTGCCTACGAGCAGTACTTC	CASSYGRIAYEQYF	-	TRBJ2-7	TRBV6-2/TRBV6-3	-
TGCGCCAGCAGCTTTGACCGGGGACTAGCGGAAGAGACCCAGTACTTC	CASSFDRGLAEETQYF	TRBD2	TRBJ2-5	TRBV4-1	-
TGTGCCAGCAGCTACAGGGACGGAGATTACGAGCAGTACTTC	CASSYRDGDYEQYF	-	TRBJ2-7	TRBV5-8	-
TGTGCCAGCAGCCAAGTGGGAACCCACTACGAGCAGTACTTC	CASSQVGTHYEQYF	-	TRBJ2-7	TRBV6-5	-
TGTGCCAGCAGTTACTTTTCGGGTTCCTACGAGCAGTACTTC	CASSYFSGSYEQYF	-	TRBJ2-7	TRBV6-5	-
TGTGCCAGTTCACAGGGGAGAAGCAATCAGCCCCAGCATTTT	CASSQGRSNQPQHF	TRBD1	TRBJ1-5	TRBV27	-
TGCGCCAGCAGCCAGACTAGCAACCAAGAGACCCAGTACTTC	CASSQTSNQETQYF	TRBD2	TRBJ2-5	TRBV4-1	once
TGTGCCAGCAGCCTAAGTGGGACACTTACCTCCTACGAGCAGTACTTC	CASSLSGTLTSYEQYF	-	TRBJ2-7	TRBV9	once
TGTGCCAGCTCACCAAAAAGCACAGATACGCAGTATTTT	CASSPKSTDTQYF	-	TRBJ2-3	TRBV18	-
TGTGCCAGCAGTTACGTACAGGACCCTTATGGCTACACCTTC	CASSYVQDPYGYTF	-	TRBJ1-2	TRBV6-5	-
TGTGCCAGCAGTTACGGGAGCCCAAATGAGCAGTTCTTC	CASSYGSPNEQFF	-	TRBJ2-1	TRBV6-2/TRBV6-3	-